The T cell receptor (beta chain) under discussion was sequenced for a study of cytomegalovirus exposure and HLA in healthy donors. CDR3 length: 16 amino acids. The ends were cut back, 2 bases at V and 0 bases at J, with 12 bases in the middle. The germline gives CDR1 MNHNY, CDR2 SVGAGI (reference sequence). The donors were in the approximately 120-subject validation cohort; that cohort was separate from the approximately 730-subject first cohort. In regard to this clone: Its specificity is not known.

Study results and caveats: In the 120 validation repertoires, a later analysis found that first-cohort TCR clusters tended to co-occur. It was about 150 TCR beta chains that were listed as cytomegalovirus-associated. Specificity of a few CMV-associated chains for CMV antigens was verified in vitro.

The repertoire was sequenced with immunoSEQ multiplex PCR; TCRdb's copy has only in-frame clones and lacks some. The sample carries about 49,000 clones, around 91% recorded once. Sample: PBMCs. This chain joins TRBV6-6 and TRBJ2-3; possible D gene TRBD1, 5 bases. This clonotype was sampled from a man younger than 35 in good health and CMV-seronegative. The CDR3 loop is CASSYGAPASTDTQYF. CDR3 sequence (DNA): TGTGCCAGCAGTTACGGGGCTCCCGCTAGCACAGATACGCAGTATTTT.